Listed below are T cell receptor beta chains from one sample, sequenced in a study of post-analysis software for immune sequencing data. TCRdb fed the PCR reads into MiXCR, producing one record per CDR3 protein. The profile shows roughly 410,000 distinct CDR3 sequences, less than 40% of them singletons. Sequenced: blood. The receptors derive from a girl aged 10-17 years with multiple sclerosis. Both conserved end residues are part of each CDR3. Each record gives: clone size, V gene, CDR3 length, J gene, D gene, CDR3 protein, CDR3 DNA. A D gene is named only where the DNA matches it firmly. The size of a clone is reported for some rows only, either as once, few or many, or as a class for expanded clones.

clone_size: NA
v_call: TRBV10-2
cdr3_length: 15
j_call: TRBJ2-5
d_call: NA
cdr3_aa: CAGSEPGTRKETQYF
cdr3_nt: TGCGCCGGCAGCGAACCCGGGACGAGGAAAGAGACCCAGTACTTC

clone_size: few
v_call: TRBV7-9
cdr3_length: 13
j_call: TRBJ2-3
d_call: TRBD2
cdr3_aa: CASSLVTGGTQYF
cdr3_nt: TGTGCCAGCAGCTTAGTAACGGGAGGCACGCAGTATTTT

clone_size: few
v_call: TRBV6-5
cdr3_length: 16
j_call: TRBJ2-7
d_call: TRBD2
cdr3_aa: CASSLGLAGSLYEQYF
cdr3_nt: TGTGCCAGCAGTTTAGGACTAGCGGGGAGTCTCTACGAGCAGTACTTC

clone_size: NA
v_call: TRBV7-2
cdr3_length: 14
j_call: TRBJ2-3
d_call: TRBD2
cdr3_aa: CASLTSGPWGTQYF
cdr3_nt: TGTGCCAGCTTAACTAGCGGACCCTGGGGTACGCAGTATTTT

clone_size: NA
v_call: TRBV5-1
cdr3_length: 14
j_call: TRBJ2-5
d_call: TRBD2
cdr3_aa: CASSGGTSGETQYF
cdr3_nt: TGCGCCAGCAGCGGCGGGACTAGCGGGGAGACCCAGTACTTC

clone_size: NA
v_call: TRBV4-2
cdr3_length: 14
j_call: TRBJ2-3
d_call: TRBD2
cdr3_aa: CASSALAGSDTQYF
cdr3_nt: TGTGCCAGCAGCGCCCTAGCGGGGAGTGATACGCAGTATTTT

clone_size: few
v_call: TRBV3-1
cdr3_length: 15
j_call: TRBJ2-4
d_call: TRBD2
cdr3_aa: CASRSGGATKNIQYF
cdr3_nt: TGTGCCAGCAGAAGCGGGGGGGCGACCAAAAACATTCAGTACTTC

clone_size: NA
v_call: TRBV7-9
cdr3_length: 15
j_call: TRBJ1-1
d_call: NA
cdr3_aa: CASSPLSWGDTEAFF
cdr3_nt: TGTGCCAGCAGCCCTCTGTCGTGGGGAGACACTGAAGCTTTCTTT

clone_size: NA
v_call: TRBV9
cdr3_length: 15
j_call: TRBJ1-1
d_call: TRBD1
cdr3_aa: CASSVAGQRNTEAFF
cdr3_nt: TGTGCCAGCAGCGTAGCGGGACAGAGGAACACTGAAGCTTTCTTT

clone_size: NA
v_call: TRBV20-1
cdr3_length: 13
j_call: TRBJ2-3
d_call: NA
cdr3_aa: CSASRTTEGTQYF
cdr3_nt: TGCAGTGCTTCCCGGACCACGGAGGGTACGCAGTATTTT

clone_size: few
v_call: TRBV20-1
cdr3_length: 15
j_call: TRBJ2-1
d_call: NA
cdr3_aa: CSARDYRSRSNEQFF
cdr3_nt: TGCAGTGCTAGAGACTACAGGTCTAGGTCCAATGAGCAGTTCTTC

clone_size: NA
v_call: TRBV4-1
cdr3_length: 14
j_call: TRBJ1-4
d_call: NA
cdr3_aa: CASSESRVHEKLFF
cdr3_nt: TGCGCCAGCAGCGAGAGCAGGGTCCATGAAAAACTGTTTTTT

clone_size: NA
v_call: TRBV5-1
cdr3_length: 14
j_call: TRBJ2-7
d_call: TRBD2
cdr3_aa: CASSAGGASYEQYF
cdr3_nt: TGCGCCAGCAGCGCGGGGGGCGCTTCCTACGAGCAGTACTTC

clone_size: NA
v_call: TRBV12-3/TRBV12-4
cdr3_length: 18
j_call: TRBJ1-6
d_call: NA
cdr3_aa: CASSFRKRGLIYNSPLHF
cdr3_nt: TGTGCCAGCAGTTTCCGTAAACGAGGGCTGATTTATAATTCGCCCCTCCACTTT

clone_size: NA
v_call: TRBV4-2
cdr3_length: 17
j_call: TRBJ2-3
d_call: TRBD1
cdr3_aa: CASSPYWAGGRTDTQYF
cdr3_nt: TGTGCCAGCAGCCCCTATTGGGCAGGGGGCCGAACAGATACGCAGTATTTT

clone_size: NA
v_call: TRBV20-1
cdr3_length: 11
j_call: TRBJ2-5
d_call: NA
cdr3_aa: CSASPDKVRYF
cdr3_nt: TGCAGTGCTAGTCCTGACAAGGTTCGGTACTTC

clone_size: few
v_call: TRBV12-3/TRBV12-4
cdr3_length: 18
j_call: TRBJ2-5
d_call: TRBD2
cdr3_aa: CASSFLLLAGTFRETQYF
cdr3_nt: TGTGCCAGCAGTTTCCTCCTACTAGCGGGGACGTTCAGGGAGACCCAGTACTTC